This entry describes one TCR beta chain. TCRdb's table, derived via immunoSEQ multiplex PCR, lists solely in-frame clones and lacks some. The sample includes some 97,000 clones, about nine tenths seen only once; the top ten take 4.5% to 6%. Unmatched junction bases numbered 4, after V lost 5 bases and J lost 3 bases. Germline lookup yields CDR1 SQVTM and CDR2 ANQGSEA. This CDR3 has 13 amino acids. This sample is part of a study of blood T cell repertoires in COVID-19. Whole-study context: Specimens from acute and convalescent COVID-19 originated in the United States, Italy and Spain.

This sequence joins TRBV29-1 and TRBJ1-2, with 9 bases matching TRBD1. The clonotype comes from a man aged 70-80 years with acute or convalescent COVID-19. Sequenced input: peripheral blood. CDR3 in DNA: TGCAGCGTTCTGGGACAGGGTGACTATGGCTACACCTTC. It yields the protein CSVLGQGDYGYTF.